Listed below are T cell receptor beta chains from one sample, sequenced in a study of response to subunit inactivated influenza vaccine. Using its own MiXCR run on the RT-PCR reads, TCRdb lists one record per CDR3 protein. This table has about 520,000 distinct CDR3 sequences, around 7.7% appearing once. Specimen: PBMCs from blood, collected less than 25 months after vaccination. The receptor source for this set is a man between 50 and 69 years old who received an inactivated influenza vaccine. The CDR3 runs from the conserved cysteine through the conserved F or W. The D gene is left open where the match is weak. Only part of the rows carry a size: once, few, many, or a class if the clone is expanded.

d_call: .; v_call: TRBV20-1; j_call: TRBJ2-1; clone_size: few; cdr3_aa: CSARDPPGQFF; cdr3_nt: TGCAGTGCTAGAGATCCCCCGGGGCAGTTCTTC
d_call: TRBD1; v_call: TRBV18; j_call: TRBJ2-5; clone_size: .; cdr3_aa: CASSPTGTADYGTQYF; cdr3_nt: TGTGCCAGCTCACCAACCGGGACAGCCGACTATGGGACCCAGTACTTC
d_call: .; v_call: TRBV7-9; j_call: TRBJ2-3; clone_size: few; cdr3_aa: CASSPSGLGADTQYF; cdr3_nt: TGTGCCAGCAGCCCATCGGGACTTGGGGCAGATACGCAGTATTTT
d_call: TRBD1; v_call: TRBV7-2; j_call: TRBJ1-4; clone_size: many; cdr3_aa: CASSWTGGNEKLFF; cdr3_nt: TGTGCCAGCAGCTGGACAGGGGGGAATGAAAAACTGTTTTTT
d_call: .; v_call: TRBV12-3/TRBV12-4; j_call: TRBJ2-7; clone_size: .; cdr3_aa: CASRVDRPSSYEQYF; cdr3_nt: TGTGCCAGCAGGGTCGACAGGCCGAGCTCCTACGAGCAGTACTTC
d_call: TRBD1; v_call: TRBV6-1; j_call: TRBJ2-5; clone_size: .; cdr3_aa: CASNRGRGTEETQYF; cdr3_nt: TGTGCCAGCAACAGGGGTAGGGGTACAGAAGAGACCCAGTACTTC
d_call: .; v_call: TRBV11-2; j_call: TRBJ2-7; clone_size: few; cdr3_aa: CASSSRWARTPTSGEQYF; cdr3_nt: TGTGCCAGCAGCTCCCGTTGGGCCAGAACCCCAACTAGTGGTGAGCAGTACTTC
d_call: .; v_call: TRBV5-1; j_call: TRBJ2-1; clone_size: few; cdr3_aa: CASSRQLGESSYNEQFF; cdr3_nt: TGCGCCAGCAGCAGACAGCTAGGGGAGAGCTCCTACAATGAGCAGTTCTTC
d_call: TRBD1; v_call: TRBV19; j_call: TRBJ2-4; clone_size: few; cdr3_aa: CASSHRQGPVGDIQYF; cdr3_nt: TGTGCCAGTAGCCATAGACAGGGTCCGGTGGGGGACATTCAGTACTTC
d_call: .; v_call: TRBV12-3/TRBV12-4; j_call: TRBJ2-7; clone_size: many; cdr3_aa: CASSPGGPGYEQYF; cdr3_nt: TGTGCCAGCAGTCCGGGTGGGCCAGGCTACGAGCAGTACTTC
d_call: TRBD2; v_call: TRBV11-1; j_call: TRBJ2-2; clone_size: few; cdr3_aa: CASSLLRMLAGVNTGELFF; cdr3_nt: TGTGCCAGCAGCTTACTCCGGATGTTAGCGGGAGTGAACACCGGGGAGCTGTTTTTT
d_call: .; v_call: TRBV20-1; j_call: TRBJ2-7; clone_size: .; cdr3_aa: CSARGRGQYSYEQYF; cdr3_nt: TGCAGTGCTCGGGGGAGGGGACAATACTCCTACGAGCAGTACTTC
d_call: .; v_call: TRBV12-3/TRBV12-4; j_call: TRBJ2-4; clone_size: many; cdr3_aa: CASSLRGPLAKNIQYF; cdr3_nt: TGTGCCAGCAGTTTGAGGGGCCCCTTAGCCAAAAACATTCAGTACTTC
d_call: .; v_call: TRBV18; j_call: TRBJ1-4; clone_size: .; cdr3_aa: CASSPPPWTDTNEKLFF; cdr3_nt: TGTGCCAGCTCACCACCTCCCTGGACAGATACTAATGAAAAACTGTTTTTT
d_call: TRBD2; v_call: TRBV5-1; j_call: TRBJ2-1; clone_size: few; cdr3_aa: CASSFPGLAASSYNEQFF; cdr3_nt: TGCGCCAGCAGCTTCCCGGGACTAGCAGCGAGCTCCTACAATGAGCAGTTCTTC
d_call: .; v_call: TRBV14; j_call: TRBJ2-6; clone_size: .; cdr3_aa: CASSQVLDSGANVLTF; cdr3_nt: TGTGCCAGCAGCCAAGTCTTGGACTCTGGGGCCAACGTCCTGACTTTC
d_call: .; v_call: TRBV19; j_call: TRBJ2-2; clone_size: few; cdr3_aa: CATSFANTGELFF; cdr3_nt: TGTGCCACCTCTTTCGCGAACACCGGGGAGCTGTTTTTT
d_call: .; v_call: TRBV9; j_call: TRBJ2-5; clone_size: few; cdr3_aa: CASSLSPGDKETQYF; cdr3_nt: TGTGCCAGCAGCCTAAGTCCAGGGGACAAAGAGACCCAGTACTTC
d_call: TRBD2; v_call: TRBV7-2; j_call: TRBJ2-7; clone_size: .; cdr3_aa: CASSYLAGGGYEQYF; cdr3_nt: TGTGCCAGCAGCTACTTGGCGGGAGGAGGGTACGAGCAGTACTTC
d_call: .; v_call: TRBV24-1; j_call: TRBJ2-1; clone_size: many; cdr3_aa: CATSRYAEQFF; cdr3_nt: TGTGCCACCTCCCGGTACGCTGAGCAGTTCTTC
d_call: TRBD1; v_call: TRBV12-3/TRBV12-4; j_call: TRBJ1-1; clone_size: many; cdr3_aa: CASSSYRGRGRTEAFF; cdr3_nt: TGTGCCAGCAGTTCTTACAGGGGGCGCGGGCGCACTGAAGCTTTCTTT
d_call: TRBD2; v_call: TRBV28; j_call: TRBJ2-1; clone_size: .; cdr3_aa: CASSFPSGGVKDNEQFF; cdr3_nt: TGTGCCAGCAGTTTTCCTAGCGGGGGGGTTAAAGACAATGAGCAGTTCTTC
d_call: .; v_call: TRBV10-3; j_call: TRBJ2-1; clone_size: few; cdr3_aa: CAISARQEPYNEQFF; cdr3_nt: TGTGCCATCAGTGCACGGCAGGAGCCCTACAATGAGCAGTTCTTC
d_call: .; v_call: TRBV7-2; j_call: TRBJ2-2; clone_size: many; cdr3_aa: CASSPRGSNTGELFF; cdr3_nt: TGTGCCAGCAGCCCTAGGGGATCGAACACCGGGGAGCTGTTTTTT
d_call: TRBD1; v_call: TRBV3-1; j_call: TRBJ2-7; clone_size: .; cdr3_aa: CASTRPGDRVLF; cdr3_nt: TGTGCCAGCACCAGGCCGGGGGACAGGGTCCTCTTC
d_call: .; v_call: TRBV4-2; j_call: TRBJ1-2; clone_size: many; cdr3_aa: CASSQVHPTTGGYTF; cdr3_nt: TGTGCCAGCAGCCAAGTTCACCCGACAACCGGTGGCTACACCTTC
d_call: .; v_call: TRBV27; j_call: TRBJ2-5; clone_size: few; cdr3_aa: CASTLSRGVGTQYF; cdr3_nt: TGTGCCAGCACTTTATCCAGGGGAGTTGGGACCCAGTACTTC
d_call: .; v_call: TRBV9; j_call: TRBJ2-2; clone_size: many; cdr3_aa: CASSVRAGNTGELFF; cdr3_nt: TGTGCCAGCAGCGTAAGGGCGGGGAACACCGGGGAGCTGTTTTTT
d_call: TRBD2; v_call: TRBV20-1; j_call: TRBJ2-5; clone_size: .; cdr3_aa: CSAPGLVIETQYF; cdr3_nt: TGCAGTGCTCCAGGACTAGTAATTGAGACCCAGTACTTC
d_call: .; v_call: TRBV28; j_call: TRBJ2-2; clone_size: .; cdr3_aa: CASSRRRGRDTGELFF; cdr3_nt: TGTGCCAGCAGCCGCCGAAGGGGTAGGGACACCGGGGAGCTGTTTTTT
d_call: .; v_call: TRBV28; j_call: TRBJ1-5; clone_size: .; cdr3_aa: CASRQGSNQPQHF; cdr3_nt: TGTGCCAGCAGGCAGGGGAGCAATCAGCCCCAGCATTTT
d_call: TRBD1; v_call: TRBV7-2; j_call: TRBJ2-5; clone_size: .; cdr3_aa: CASSGRTGLYQETQYF; cdr3_nt: TGTGCCAGCAGCGGTCGGACAGGCCTGTACCAAGAGACCCAGTACTTC
d_call: TRBD1; v_call: TRBV20-1; j_call: TRBJ2-3; clone_size: many; cdr3_aa: CSALHRRTGISDTQYF; cdr3_nt: TGCAGTGCTCTACACCGACGGACAGGGATTTCAGATACGCAGTATTTT
d_call: .; v_call: TRBV5-1; j_call: TRBJ2-7; clone_size: .; cdr3_aa: CASRGDGSYEQYF; cdr3_nt: TGCGCCAGCAGAGGGGACGGCTCCTACGAGCAGTACTTC
d_call: TRBD1; v_call: TRBV4-1; j_call: TRBJ2-6; clone_size: .; cdr3_aa: CASSPTGQGGSGANVLTF; cdr3_nt: TGCGCCAGCAGCCCAACAGGACAGGGGGGCTCTGGGGCCAACGTCCTGACTTTC
d_call: TRBD1; v_call: TRBV11-2; j_call: TRBJ1-4; clone_size: .; cdr3_aa: CASSGTGTWEKLFF; cdr3_nt: TGTGCCAGCAGCGGGACAGGGACCTGGGAAAAACTGTTTTTT
d_call: .; v_call: TRBV20-1; j_call: TRBJ2-6; clone_size: .; cdr3_aa: CSASVQGRRGANVLTF; cdr3_nt: TGCAGTGCTAGCGTCCAGGGGCGACGGGGGGCCAACGTCCTGACTTTC
d_call: TRBD1; v_call: TRBV28; j_call: TRBJ2-3; clone_size: .; cdr3_aa: CASSLGQGSWTDTQYF; cdr3_nt: TGTGCCAGCAGTTTGGGACAGGGGAGCTGGACAGATACGCAGTATTTT
d_call: .; v_call: TRBV3-1; j_call: TRBJ1-1; clone_size: .; cdr3_aa: CASSQLPGGNTEAFF; cdr3_nt: TGTGCCAGCAGCCAACTACCTGGGGGTAACACTGAAGCTTTCTTT
d_call: TRBD2; v_call: TRBV7-9; j_call: TRBJ2-1; clone_size: .; cdr3_aa: CASSPGLAGRNYNEQFF; cdr3_nt: TGTGCCAGCAGCCCGGGACTAGCGGGGAGGAATTACAATGAGCAGTTCTTC
d_call: .; v_call: TRBV12-3/TRBV12-4; j_call: TRBJ2-5; clone_size: .; cdr3_aa: CASSPGVRGETQYF; cdr3_nt: TGTGCCAGCAGTCCCGGGGTTAGGGGAGAGACCCAGTACTTC
d_call: TRBD1; v_call: TRBV20-1; j_call: TRBJ1-1; clone_size: few; cdr3_aa: CSARDSVENTEAFF; cdr3_nt: TGCAGTGCCCGGGACAGCGTCGAAAACACTGAAGCTTTCTTT
d_call: .; v_call: TRBV7-6; j_call: TRBJ2-7; clone_size: few; cdr3_aa: CASSSTVSGSSSYEQYF; cdr3_nt: TGTGCCAGCAGCTCCACCGTATCAGGTTCGAGCTCCTACGAGCAGTACTTC
d_call: .; v_call: TRBV6-1; j_call: TRBJ2-2; clone_size: .; cdr3_aa: CASSQGGQGAGELFF; cdr3_nt: TGTGCCAGCAGTCAAGGGGGACAAGGGGCCGGGGAGCTGTTTTTT
d_call: TRBD2; v_call: TRBV10-2; j_call: TRBJ2-1; clone_size: many; cdr3_aa: CASRAAWLTSGRGYNEQFF; cdr3_nt: TGCGCCAGCAGGGCCGCCTGGCTGACTAGCGGGAGAGGGTACAATGAGCAGTTCTTC
d_call: .; v_call: TRBV5-1; j_call: TRBJ2-5; clone_size: .; cdr3_aa: CASSPGITASQETQYF; cdr3_nt: TGCGCCAGCAGCCCAGGTATTACGGCTTCGCAAGAGACCCAGTACTTC
d_call: .; v_call: TRBV5-1; j_call: TRBJ2-5; clone_size: many; cdr3_aa: CASSLGPSDQETQYF; cdr3_nt: TGCGCCAGCAGCTTGGGTCCTTCAGATCAAGAGACCCAGTACTTC
d_call: TRBD1; v_call: TRBV6-1; j_call: TRBJ1-4; clone_size: .; cdr3_aa: CASSRTGRGTNEKLFF; cdr3_nt: TGTGCCAGCAGCCGGACAGGGAGAGGAACTAATGAAAAACTGTTTTTT
d_call: TRBD1; v_call: TRBV5-6; j_call: TRBJ2-4; clone_size: .; cdr3_aa: CASSLGRGQGARSKNIQYF; cdr3_nt: TGTGCCAGCAGCTTGGGCCGAGGACAGGGGGCGCGGTCCAAAAACATTCAGTACTTC
d_call: .; v_call: TRBV7-2; j_call: TRBJ2-1; clone_size: many; cdr3_aa: CASSFFSYNEQFF; cdr3_nt: TGTGCCAGCAGCTTTTTCAGTTACAATGAGCAGTTCTTC
d_call: .; v_call: TRBV27; j_call: TRBJ2-2; clone_size: many; cdr3_aa: CASTPLDRNTGELFF; cdr3_nt: TGTGCCAGCACCCCTCTCGACAGAAACACCGGGGAGCTGTTTTTT
d_call: .; v_call: TRBV20-1; j_call: TRBJ2-1; clone_size: few; cdr3_aa: CSARDLSGIGNEQFF; cdr3_nt: TGCAGTGCTAGAGATCTTTCGGGGATCGGAAATGAGCAGTTCTTC
d_call: .; v_call: TRBV20-1; j_call: TRBJ2-7; clone_size: .; cdr3_aa: CSAREVRTAHYEQYF; cdr3_nt: TGCAGTGCTAGAGAGGTTAGGACGGCCCACTACGAGCAGTACTTC
d_call: .; v_call: TRBV11-1; j_call: TRBJ2-6; clone_size: .; cdr3_aa: CASSLLGAASSGANVLTF; cdr3_nt: TGTGCCAGCAGCTTATTAGGAGCGGCTAGCTCTGGGGCCAACGTCCTGACTTTC
d_call: .; v_call: TRBV9; j_call: TRBJ2-1; clone_size: few; cdr3_aa: CASSPSLYSSYNEQFF; cdr3_nt: TGTGCCAGCAGCCCCAGCCTATACAGCTCCTACAATGAGCAGTTCTTC